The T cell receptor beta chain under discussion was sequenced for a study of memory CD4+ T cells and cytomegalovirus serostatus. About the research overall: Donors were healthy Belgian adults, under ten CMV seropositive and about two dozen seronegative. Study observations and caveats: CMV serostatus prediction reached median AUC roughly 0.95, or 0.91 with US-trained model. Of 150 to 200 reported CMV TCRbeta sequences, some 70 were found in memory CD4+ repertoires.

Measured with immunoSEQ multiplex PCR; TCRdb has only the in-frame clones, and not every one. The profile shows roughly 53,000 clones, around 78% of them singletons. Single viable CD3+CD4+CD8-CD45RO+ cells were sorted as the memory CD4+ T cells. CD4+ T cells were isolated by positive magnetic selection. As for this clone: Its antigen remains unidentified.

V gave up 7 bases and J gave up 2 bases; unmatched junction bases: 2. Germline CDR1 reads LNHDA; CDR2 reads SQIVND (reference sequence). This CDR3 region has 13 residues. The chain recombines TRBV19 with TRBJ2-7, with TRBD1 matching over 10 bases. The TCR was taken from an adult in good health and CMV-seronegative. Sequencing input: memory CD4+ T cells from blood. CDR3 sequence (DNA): TGTGCCAGTAAGGGGACAGGGGCCTACGAGCAGTACTTC. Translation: CASKGTGAYEQYF.